This is a list of T cell receptor delta chains from one sample in a study of Vδ1+ human thymocytes. TCRdb redid clone calling on the multiplex PCR reads using CATT. The data hold under 85,000 delta-chain clones, with around 35% observed a single time. The specimen sequenced was Vdelta1+ gamma-delta thymocytes from the thymus. The receptors come from a boy in the first two years of life who had congenital heart surgery. Both conserved end residues are part of each CDR3. The D gene is left open where the match is weak. Part of the rows lack a size; the others show once, few, many or a class for expanded clones.

D	J	V	size	CDR3	DNA
TRDD2	TRDJ1	TRDV1	few	CALGEPSYSYWGGTDKLIF	TGTGCTCTTGGGGAGCCTTCCTACTCTTACTGGGGTGGCACCGATAAACTCATCTTT
TRDD3	TRDJ1	TRDV1	few	CALGELPRRMWGIGTDKLIF	TGTGCTCTTGGGGAACTTCCTCGACGTATGTGGGGGATAGGGACCGATAAACTCATCTTT
TRDD2	TRDJ1	TRDV1	.	CALVPTLYWRRLADKLIF	TGTGCTCTTGTTCCTACCCTGTACTGGAGGAGGTTGGCCGATAAACTCATCTTT
.	TRDJ1	TRDV1	.	CALGELKDLITDKLIF	TGTGCTCTTGGGGAACTGAAGGATTTAATTACCGATAAACTCATCTTT
.	TRDJ1	TRDV1	.	CALGELDPSYPQLRICADKLIF	TGTGCTCTTGGGGAACTAGATCCTTCTTACCCCCAGCTCCGGATTTGCGCCGATAAACTCATCTTT
.	TRDJ1	TRDV1	once	CALGEGSYTDKLIF	TGTGCTCTTGGGGAGGGGAGTTACACCGATAAACTCATCTTT
.	TRDJ1	TRDV1	few	CALGKGGYSKYTDKLIF	TGTGCTCTTGGGAAGGGAGGATACAGTAAGTACACCGATAAACTCATCTTT
TRDD3	TRDJ1	TRDV2	.	CATEDTGGYAADKLIF	TGTGCCACCGAGGATACTGGGGGATACGCGGCCGATAAACTCATCTTT
.	TRDJ1	TRDV1	.	CALGEDPLEGLRTYTDKLIF	TGTGCTCTTGGGGAAGATCCTCTAGAAGGGCTACGGACGTACACCGATAAACTCATCTTT
TRDD3	TRDJ1	TRDV1	.	CALGDLQGLRNRGIQGDNKLIF	TGTGCTCTTGGGGACCTCCAAGGTCTACGTAACCGGGGGATACAAGGTGATAATAAACTCATCTTT
TRDD3	TRDJ1	TRDV1	few	CALGEDLNGYWGTYTDKLIF	TGTGCTCTTGGGGAAGACCTAAACGGGTACTGGGGGACGTACACCGATAAACTCATCTTT
.	TRDJ1	TRDV1	few	CALGLEIRGTDKLIF	TGTGCTCTTGGACTAGAGATACGCGGGACCGATAAACTCATCTTT
.	TRDJ1	TRDV1	.	CALGEPPSCTMGAQPDKLIF	TGTGCTCTTGGGGAACCCCCTTCATGTACCATGGGGGCCCAACCCGATAAACTCATCTTT
TRDD3	TRDJ1	TRDV1	few	CALGYRGMQDADKLIF	TGTGCTCTTGGTTATCGGGGGATGCAAGATGCCGATAAACTCATCTTT
.	TRDJ1	TRDV1	few	CALLFLGSLGANTDKLIF	TGTGCTCTCCTCTTCCTAGGATCACTGGGGGCCAACACCGATAAACTCATCTTT
TRDD3	TRDJ1	TRDV1	.	CALGALPLLRLGGYTADKLIF	TGTGCTCTTGGGGCCCTCCCCCTACTCAGACTTGGGGGATACACGGCCGATAAACTCATCTTT
TRDD3	TRDJ1	TRDV1	few	CALGEPSSYDWGIGVADKLIF	TGTGCTCTTGGGGAACCCTCTTCTTACGACTGGGGGATAGGTGTTGCCGATAAACTCATCTTT
TRDD3	TRDJ1	TRDV1	few	CALGERFWGAIILTDKLIF	TGTGCTCTTGGGGAACGATTCTGGGGGGCCATTATCCTCACCGATAAACTCATCTTT
TRDD3	TRDJ1	TRDV1	.	CALSTCRLPTSLGDKADKLIF	TGTGCTCTTTCTACGTGCCGACTTCCTACGTCTCTGGGGGATAAGGCCGATAAACTCATCTTT
.	TRDJ1	TRDV1	.	CALGDPLSMLSSGYTDKLIF	TGTGCTCTTGGGGACCCGCTATCTATGCTATCGTCAGGATACACCGATAAACTCATCTTT
TRDD3	TRDJ2	TRDV2	many	CACDTHTGGDATALTAQLFF	TGTGCCTGTGACACACATACTGGGGGAGACGCCACCGCTTTGACAGCACAACTCTTCTTT
TRDD3	TRDJ1	TRDV1	few	CALGELIFLRPGGYSYTDKLIF	TGTGCTCTTGGGGAACTAATTTTCCTACGGCCTGGGGGATACTCATACACCGATAAACTCATCTTT
TRDD3	TRDJ1	TRDV1	.	CALGEPLRPSTGGYREYTDKLIF	TGTGCTCTTGGGGAACCTCTACGTCCCAGTACTGGGGGATACCGGGAGTACACCGATAAACTCATCTTT
.	TRDJ1	TRDV2	few	CACDTGALLRYTDKLIF	TGTGCCTGTGACACCGGGGCCCTTTTGAGGTACACCGATAAACTCATCTTT
.	TRDJ1	TRDV1	few	CALGRRPSVGADKLIF	TGTGCTCTTGGTAGGAGGCCCTCCGTTGGCGCCGATAAACTCATCTTT
.	TRDJ1	TRDV2	once	CACASHTAKLIF	TGTGCCTGTGCTTCCCATACCGCTAAACTCATCTTT
.	TRDJ1	TRDV1	.	CALGGLDRVLHDKLIF	TGTGCTCTTGGGGGACTAGATCGTGTCCTCCACGATAAACTCATCTTT
.	TRDJ1	TRDV1	few	CALGELGFPGYTDKLIF	TGTGCTCTTGGGGAACTAGGCTTTCCCGGGTACACCGATAAACTCATCTTT
TRDD3	TRDJ1	TRDV1	.	CALGELHFYGTGDRGGTDKLIF	TGTGCTCTTGGGGAACTTCATTTCTACGGGACTGGGGACCGGGGGGGCACCGATAAACTCATCTTT
TRDD3	TRDJ1	TRDV1	.	CALGELRLQGYWGYLGTDKLIF	TGTGCTCTTGGGGAACTTCGGCTACAGGGGTACTGGGGATACCTGGGCACCGATAAACTCATCTTT
TRDD3	TRDJ1	TRDV1	.	CALGELRTGGPRGTDKLIF	TGTGCTCTTGGGGAACTTCGCACTGGGGGACCTAGAGGGACCGATAAACTCATCTTT
.	TRDJ2	TRDV1	.	CALGGGYAKFGLFETAQLFF	TGTGCTCTTGGAGGGGGCTACGCGAAATTTGGGCTTTTCGAGACAGCACAACTCTTCTTT
.	TRDJ1	TRDV1	few	CALGVSPLGWGVFRTYTDKLIF	TGTGCTCTTGGGGTTTCCCCCCTAGGCTGGGGAGTATTCCGTACGTACACCGATAAACTCATCTTT
TRDD3	TRDJ1	TRDV1	.	CALGEPVPVLGELKLIF	TGTGCTCTTGGGGAACCTGTACCCGTACTGGGGGAGCTTAAACTCATCTTT
TRDD3	TRDJ1	TRDV1	.	CALGELKNGGSELIF	TGTGCTCTTGGGGAACTTAAGAATGGGGGATCAGAACTCATCTTT
.	TRDJ1	TRDV1	few	CALGERCPQPNTDKLIF	TGTGCTCTTGGGGAACGTTGCCCCCAACCTAACACCGATAAACTCATCTTT
.	TRDJ1	TRDV1	.	CALGASYEPAWGLIF	TGTGCTCTTGGGGCAAGCTACGAACCCGCTTGGGGACTCATCTTT
TRDD3	TRDJ1	TRDV1	.	CALGDPISYGCTGGPFEYTDKLIF	TGTGCTCTTGGGGATCCTATTTCCTACGGTTGTACTGGGGGACCTTTCGAGTACACCGATAAACTCATCTTT
TRDD2	TRDJ1	TRDV1	few	CALGIPVPTGGSYTDKLIF	TGTGCTCTTGGGATTCCTGTTCCTACGGGGGGCTCCTACACCGATAAACTCATCTTT
.	TRDJ1	TRDV1	once	CALGELTLPRAPGGKLIF	TGTGCTCTTGGGGAACTAACCCTGCCTCGTGCCCCGGGGGGTAAACTCATCTTT
TRDD3	TRDJ1	TRDV1	few	CALGLSTQGDTGDTDKLIF	TGTGCTCTTGGGTTATCTACGCAGGGGGATACGGGCGACACCGATAAACTCATCTTT
.	TRDJ1	TRDV1	once	CSVTDKLIF	TGCTCTGTCACCGATAAACTCATCTTT
TRDD3	TRDJ1	TRDV1	.	CALKFSVATTGGHRTDKLIF	TGTGCTCTCAAGTTTTCTGTGGCGACTACTGGGGGTCACCGCACCGATAAACTCATCTTT
TRDD3	TRDJ1	TRDV1	few	CALGEPRVLGDSGDKLIF	TGTGCTCTTGGGGAACCACGAGTACTGGGGGATTCTGGCGATAAACTCATCTTT
TRDD3	TRDJ1	TRDV1	.	CALGELSFLPTFGLGDSDNIYTDKLIF	TGTGCTCTTGGGGAGCTGAGCTTCCTTCCTACGTTCGGACTGGGGGATAGCGATAATATCTACACCGATAAACTCATCTTT
TRDD3	TRDJ1	TRDV1	.	CALGELISTGTGVYTDKLIF	TGTGCTCTTGGGGAACTAATTTCTACTGGAACTGGGGTTTACACCGATAAACTCATCTTT
TRDD3	TRDJ1	TRDV1	.	CALGELWGIYTDKLIF	TGTGCTCTTGGGGAACTCTGGGGGATATACACCGATAAACTCATCTTT
.	TRDJ1	TRDV1	.	CALGELPPSSPRTGFTDKLIF	TGTGCTCTTGGGGAACTTCCCCCTTCTTCCCCCCGTACTGGGTTCACCGATAAACTCATCTTT
.	TRDJ1	TRDV1	.	CALGEIGLPRILWIRYTDKLIF	TGTGCTCTTGGGGAAATAGGGCTCCCCCGTATTCTCTGGATTCGGTACACCGATAAACTCATCTTT
.	TRDJ1	TRDV1	.	CALGELSVLPKGDMRSYTDKLIF	TGTGCTCTTGGGGAACTTAGCGTTCTTCCTAAAGGGGATATGCGCTCGTACACCGATAAACTCATCTTT
.	TRDJ1	TRDV1	.	CALGELPGTLSDKLIF	TGTGCTCTTGGGGAACTTCCGGGTACCTTATCCGATAAACTCATCTTT
.	TRDJ1	TRDV1	few	CALGKRNSLQYCQNTDKLIF	TGTGCTCTTGGGAAAAGAAATTCTCTCCAGTACTGCCAGAACACCGATAAACTCATCTTT